One and the same sample provided the 32 T cell receptor beta chains below, sequenced in a study of OX40 agonist ivuxolimab in advanced cancers. The assay was immunoSEQ multiplex PCR, and TCRdb's table has in-frame clones only and misses some. This sample has tens of thousands of clones, with around 90% found just once. Sequences were derived from CD4+ or CD8+ T cells sorted from blood, sampled in a trial of the OX40 agonist ivuxolimab. The source is an adult with an advanced solid tumor such as melanoma, head and neck, liver or kidney cancer.

This clone qualifies as medium-sized. The chain couples TRBV28 to TRBJ1-2; D gene unclear. V gave up 5 bases and J gave up 7 bases, with 17 bases separating them. This CDR3 contains 14 residues. Germline CDR1 MDHEN, CDR2 SYDVKM. The CDR3 DNA reads TGTGCCAGCAGTGACGGGAGAGTGGGAGTTGGCTACACCTTC. Protein: CASSDGRVGVGYTF.

A single count supports this clone. The chain employs TRBV10-1 and TRBJ2-5; D gene uncertain. CDR1 is WNHNN and CDR2 is SYGVQD in the germline V gene (reference sequence). V lost 6 bases and J 3 bases, leaving 14 bases between the germline ends. The CDR3 totals 14 residues. This CDR3 is CASRPRTPEETQYF. For the CDR3, the DNA is TGCGCCAGCAGGCCCCGGACCCCCGAAGAGACCCAGTACTTC.

The CDR3 DNA reads TGCGCCAGCAGCTTAGGGGTTTATGGCAAAAACATTCAGTACTTC. It yields the protein CASSLGVYGKNIQYF. The chain has TRBV5-1 and TRBJ2-4, with D possibly matching TRBD1 (5 bases). The germline V and J ends were trimmed by 2 bases and 3 bases, with 12 bases remaining between them. Germline V gene lookup returns CDR1 SGHRS and CDR2 YFSETQ. The CDR3 totals 15 residues. The full variable domain, rest sourced from reference TRBV5-1 and TRBJ2-4, is KAGVTQTPRYLIKTRGQQVTLSCSPISGHRSVSWYQQTPGQGLQFLFEYFSETQRNKGNFPGRFSGRQFSNSRSEMNVSTLELGDSALYLCASSLGVYGKNIQYFGAGTRLSVL.

This clone was detected only once. The CDR3 DNA follows: TGTGCCAGCAGCGTTCGGACACACGGGGTGAATGAAAAACTGTTTTTT. This sequence encodes CASSVRTHGVNEKLFF. This chain uses TRBV5-6 with TRBJ1-4; D perhaps matches TRBD1 (5 bases). The CDR3 is made up of 16 amino acids. In germline, CDR1 is SGHDT, CDR2 YYEEEE. V lost 4 bases, J lost 5 bases, and 18 bases lay in between.

The chain has TRBV5-4 and TRBJ2-7; no clear D. Germline assignment: CDR1 SGHNT and CDR2 YYREEE (reference sequence). The CDR3 has 12 amino acids. Trimming shortened V by 1 base and J by 5 bases, and 7 bases separated the two germline ends. The CDR3 region is CASSLPSNEQYF. CDR3 nucleotides: TGTGCCAGCAGCTTGCCCAGTAACGAGCAGTACTTC.

The chain uses TRBV4-3 and TRBJ2-1, with TRBD2 matching 14 bases. The CDR3 is 17 residues long. Germline values: CDR1 LGHNA, CDR2 YSLEER. V was pared by 0 bases and J by 12 bases, with 10 bases of the junction left unmatched. Here the CDR3 reads CASSQDRGTSGRFGQFF. The CDR3 bases are TGCGCCAGCAGCCAAGATCGGGGGACTAGCGGGAGATTTGGGCAGTTCTTC.

This clone was detected a few times. CDR3 loop: CASSLTVTYGYTF. The CDR3 DNA follows: TGTGCCAGCAGTTTAACAGTAACCTATGGCTACACCTTC. This chain links TRBV28 with TRBJ1-2, with unresolved D. The CDR3 is made up of 13 amino acids. V shed 2 bases and J shed 4 bases, with 8 bases lying between them. CDR1 is MDHEN, CDR2 SYDVKM, per germline.

This chain connects TRBV27 to TRBJ2-2; D uncertain. This CDR3 comprises 13 residues. Trimming shortened V by 1 base and J by 6 bases, and 6 bases separated the two germline ends. Germline CDR1 is MNHEY and CDR2 is SMNVEV (reference sequence). The CDR3 nucleotides are TGTGCCAGCAGTTTATTAAGTTCCGGGGAGCTGTTTTTT. Protein product: CASSLLSSGELFF.

This sequence joins TRBV18 and TRBJ2-2; possibly TRBD1 for D (5 bases). The CDR3 contains 15 residues. Germline V gene sequence: CDR1 KGHSH, CDR2 LQKENI. V shed 0 bases and J shed 1 base, with 6 bases lying between them. DNA of the CDR3: TGTGCCAGCTCACCACCAACAGGGAACACCGGGGAGCTGTTTTTT. Protein sequence: CASSPPTGNTGELFF.

V usage is TRBV7-3 and J usage is TRBJ1-2, with 10 bases aligning to TRBD1. The germline CDR1 and CDR2 sequences are SGHTA and FQGTGA. The CDR3 consists of 13 residues. The trim removed 2 bases at V and 8 bases at J, leaving 2 bases unmatched. The CDR3 spells CASSLGTGVGYTF. CDR3 in DNA: TGTGCCAGCAGCTTAGGGACAGGGGTAGGCTACACCTTC.

This clone appeared a single time. This sequence joins TRBV27 and TRBJ2-3, with 11 bases identical to TRBD2. The V segment lost 3 bases and the J segment 4 bases; nucleotides outside the gene matches: 3. The CDR3 length is 15 residues. The germline V gene encodes CDR1 MNHEY and CDR2 SMNVEV (reference sequence). CDR3 nucleotide sequence: TGTGCCAGCAGTTTTAGCGGGAGGGCCCCAGATACGCAGTATTTT. Protein product: CASSFSGRAPDTQYF.

This clone came up once. The chain employs TRBV5-4 and TRBJ1-6; D perhaps matches TRBD1 (5 bases). Germline-derived CDR1 and CDR2 are SGHNT and YYREEE (reference sequence). The V end lost 1 base, the J end lost 10 bases, and 18 bases lay between the germline ends. The CDR3 is made up of 16 amino acids. The CDR3 sequence is CASSLRGQGPGSPLHF. In nucleotides, the CDR3 is TGTGCCAGCAGCTTGAGGGGCCAGGGTCCAGGGTCACCCCTCCACTTT.

V usage is TRBV18 and J usage is TRBJ2-7; D possibly corresponds to TRBD1 (6 bases). V was pared by 3 bases and J by 0 bases, with 12 bases between. Germline V gene lookup returns CDR1 KGHSH and CDR2 LQKENI. This CDR3 contains 15 residues. In nucleotides, the CDR3 is TGTGCCAGCTCACCCCAGGGGATGAGCTCCTACGAGCAGTACTTC. The encoded protein is CASSPQGMSSYEQYF. The whole variable domain, filled in from reference TRBV18 and TRBJ2-7, reads NAGVMQNPRHLVRRRGQEARLRCSPMKGHSHVYWYRQLPEEGLKFMVYLQKENIIDESGMPKERFSAEFPKEGPSILRIQQVVRGDSAAYFCASSPQGMSSYEQYFGPGTRLTVT.

This sequence joins TRBV5-6 and TRBJ1-4; the D is unclear. There are 16 residues in the CDR3. The ends were cut back, 3 bases at V and 3 bases at J, with 15 bases in the middle. Germline V gives CDR1 SGHDT, CDR2 YYEEEE. The CDR3 nucleotides read TGTGCCAGCAGCTCGGGATCCCTTATAGCTAATGAAAAACTGTTTTTT. It codes for CASSSGSLIANEKLFF.

This sequence joins TRBV18 and TRBJ2-2; 10 bases line up with TRBD1. Trimming took 2 bases from V and 4 from J; bases not matched to a gene: 4. The CDR3 contains 16 residues. The germline V gene has CDR1 KGHSH and CDR2 LQKENI. The CDR3 loop reads CASSPAGQGSTGELFF. In DNA, the CDR3 is TGTGCCAGCTCACCAGCGGGACAGGGGAGCACCGGGGAGCTGTTTTTT.

This clone was picked up a small number of times. V and J are TRBV15 and TRBJ1-2; D gene uncertain. The CDR3 totals 15 residues. Germline assignment: CDR1 LNHNV and CDR2 YYDKDF (reference sequence). Trimming took off 1 base at V and 0 bases at J, with 9 bases between the two ends. CDR3 sequence reads: CATSRGGPANYGYTF. The DNA of the CDR3 is TGTGCCACCAGCAGAGGTGGACCGGCTAACTATGGCTACACCTTC.

V is TRBV7-2 and J is TRBJ2-1; TRBD2 matches 10 bases. CDR1 is SGHTA and CDR2 is FQGNSA in the germline V gene. The CDR3 sequence is 17 residues long. V lost 5 bases and J lost 4; bases outside the gene matches: 11. CDR3 coding DNA: TGTGCCAGCAGCCCAGGGGCTAGCGGGAGAGTGTACAATGAGCAGTTCTTC. The encoded protein is CASSPGASGRVYNEQFF.

This chain links TRBV9 with TRBJ2-3; 9 nucleotides agree with TRBD2. The CDR3 is 16 residues long. Germline V gene lookup returns CDR1 SGDLS and CDR2 YYNGEE. The V and J ends lost 4 bases and 2 bases, in that order; junction bases with no gene match: 8. CDR3 in amino acids: CASSFTGTSYTDTQYF. The DNA for the CDR3 is TGTGCCAGCAGCTTCACCGGGACTAGCTACACAGATACGCAGTATTTT.

This chain connects TRBV6-5 to TRBJ1-4; 9 bases map to TRBD1. Germline V CDR1 and CDR2: MNHEY, SVGAGI. The V segment lost 5 bases and the J segment 8 bases; nucleotides outside the gene matches: 9. CDR3 length: 15 residues. CDR3 bases: TGTGCCAGCAGTACTGGACAGGGGCGGAGGGAAAAACTGTTTTTT. Translation gives CASSTGQGRREKLFF.

The J gene is TRBJ1-5, the V gene TRBV6-5, with a weak D call TRBD1 (5 bases). This CDR3 comprises 14 residues. The V gene lost 7 bases and the J gene lost 9 bases, with 19 bases spanning the gap. Germline CDR1 MNHEY, CDR2 SVGAGI. CDR3 residues: CASTRGTPVRPQHF. For the CDR3, the DNA is TGTGCCAGCACTAGAGGGACCCCCGTACGGCCCCAGCATTTT.

For the CDR3, the DNA is TGTGCCAGCAGCTTAGTTAGGCTCTACGAGCAGTACTTC. Translation gives CASSLVRLYEQYF. V and J are TRBV7-2 and TRBJ2-7, with D unresolved. Trimming stripped 1 base from V and 3 bases from J, with 7 bases between. Germline V CDR1 and CDR2: SGHTA, FQGNSA. The CDR3 is 13 residues long.

The chain recombines TRBV5-1 with TRBJ2-4; the D gene could be TRBD1 or TRBD2 (5 bases each). CDR1 is SGHRS and CDR2 is YFSETQ in the germline V gene. Deletions cut 4 bases from V and 6 bases from J, with 11 bases between. This CDR3 contains 13 residues. The CDR3 bases are TGCGCCAGCAGCCTAGGGACGGGAAACATTCAGTACTTC. The encoded protein is CASSLGTGNIQYF.

The V gene is TRBV14, the J gene TRBJ2-1, with D unclear. The germline gives CDR1 SGHDN, CDR2 FVKESK. The CDR3 runs 13 residues. V was shortened by 7 bases and J by 3 bases, with 10 bases between the two germline ends. CDR3 DNA: TGTGCCAGCAACCCTTGGGGCTACAATGAGCAGTTCTTC. As protein: CASNPWGYNEQFF.

The chain carries TRBV7-2 and TRBJ1-5; 7 bases match TRBD1. The trim removed 5 bases at V and 3 bases at J, leaving 7 bases unmatched. The germline gives CDR1 SGHTA, CDR2 FQGNSA. The CDR3 consists of 15 residues. The CDR3 loop is CASSPDRPINQPQHF. The CDR3 region has the DNA TGTGCCAGCAGCCCGGACAGGCCCATCAATCAGCCCCAGCATTTT. The full variable domain, its missing parts supplied by reference TRBV7-2 and TRBJ1-5, is GAGVSQSPSNKVTEKGKDVELRCDPISGHTALYWYRQSLGQGLEFLIYFQGNSAPDKSGLPSDRFSAERTGGSVSTLTIQRTQQEDSAVYLCASSPDRPINQPQHFGDGTRLSIL.

The V call is TRBV6-5, the J call TRBJ2-1, with 9 nucleotides matching TRBD2. Trimming cost V 10 bases and J 9 bases; bases outside gene matches: 13. The CDR3 consists of 14 residues. Germline loops: CDR1 MNHEY, CDR2 SVGAGI. CDR3 protein: CATASGGRATEQFF. In DNA form, the CDR3 reads TGTGCCACCGCGAGTGGCGGGAGGGCCACTGAGCAGTTCTTC.

In its sample, this clone was seen a few times. The chain employs TRBV6-1 and TRBJ1-6; D is unresolved. The germline V gene has CDR1 MNHNS and CDR2 SASEGT. V dropped 1 base and J dropped 10 bases, with 8 bases sitting between them. The CDR3 totals 13 residues. CDR3 in amino acids: CASSEVTTSPLHF. As DNA, the CDR3 is TGTGCCAGCAGTGAAGTGACCACCTCACCCCTCCACTTT.

The chain joins TRBV14 to TRBJ2-1; D possibly corresponds to TRBD1 (6 bases). Trimming removed 1 base from V and 7 bases from J, with 17 bases in between. CDR1 SGHDN and CDR2 FVKESK come from the germline V gene. The CDR3 runs 16 residues. This CDR3 reads CASSQGGPGVLNEQFF. In DNA form, the CDR3 reads TGTGCCAGCAGCCAAGGGGGGCCAGGGGTCCTGAATGAGCAGTTCTTC.

This clone was picked up one time. The V gene is TRBV7-6, the J gene TRBJ1-4, with 9 bases matching TRBD1. Germline CDR1 reads SGHVS; CDR2 reads FNYEAQ. The junction had 5 bases not matched to a gene; V was cut back by 5 bases and J by 4 bases. There are 15 residues in the CDR3. DNA of the CDR3: TGTGCCAGCAGCCCAGGGACAGGGAATAATGAAAAACTGTTTTTT. It codes for CASSPGTGNNEKLFF.

The chain carries TRBV11-2 and TRBJ2-1; D is perhaps TRBD2 (6 bases). The CDR3 runs 15 residues. Germline values: CDR1 SGHAT, CDR2 FQNNGV. Trimming pared 5 bases from V and 7 bases from J, leaving 18 bases between. CDR3 DNA sequence: TGTGCCAGCAGCCCCCCGGGCGGGGTTGGGAATGAGCAGTTCTTC. This gives the protein CASSPPGGVGNEQFF.

The chain recombines TRBV19 with TRBJ2-2; no definite D call. This CDR3 is 10 amino acids long. Germline lookup yields CDR1 LNHDA and CDR2 SQIVND (reference sequence). V was trimmed by 8 bases and J by 6 bases, leaving 4 bases between them. CDR3 DNA sequence: TGTGCCAGTGGGGCCGGGGAGCTGTTTTTT. Encoded protein: CASGAGELFF.

The chain combines TRBV7-3 with TRBJ1-6, with D possibly matching TRBD1 (5 bases). The CDR3 sequence is 16 residues long. Germline assignment: CDR1 SGHTA and CDR2 FQGTGA. Between the trimmed V and J ends, which lost 0 bases and 9 bases, there was a span of 15 bases. The CDR3 is CASSLTMPGLGSPLHF. CDR3 bases: TGTGCCAGCAGCTTAACGATGCCAGGGCTCGGTTCACCCCTCCACTTT.

The gene calls are TRBV5-4 and TRBJ2-5; 10 bases agree with TRBD2. Trimming took 4 bases from V and 1 from J; bases not matched to a gene: 7. The CDR3 contains 16 residues. Germline V lookup: CDR1 SGHNT, CDR2 YYREEE (reference sequence). The CDR3 DNA reads TGTGCCAGCAGCAGGGGACTAGCGCACCTCCAAGAGACCCAGTACTTC. Amino acids: CASSRGLAHLQETQYF.